These 25 T cell receptor beta chains came from one sample sequenced in a study of vaccination effects on CD4 cells after COVID-19. Profiling relied on immunoSEQ multiplex PCR, and the TCRdb table lists in-frame clones only, not all of them. The sample lists fewer than 70,000 clones, around 80% occurring once. Their target antigens are unknown. ViraFEST expansion of antigen-specific CD4+ T cells with viral peptide pools preceded sequencing. Isolation of CD4+ T cells took place after 10 days of culture. The healthy vaccine recipients, who had no prior SARS-CoV-2 infection, showed negative nucleocapsid antibodies. The source was CD4+ T cells from PBMCs cultured with SARS-CoV-2 spike peptides, collected before COVID-19 vaccination. The receptors stem from a human donor who received a COVID-19 vaccine.

This chain links TRBV7-2 with TRBJ2-1, with no clear D. CDR1 is SGHTA, CDR2 FQGNSA, per germline. This CDR3 is 15 amino acids long. V lost 4 bases and J lost 8, with 18 bases in between. The DNA of the CDR3 is TGTGCCAGCAGCTCCCCCCATAGTGCACGGTATGAGCAGTTCTTC. It yields the protein CASSSPHSARYEQFF.

Only one count was recorded for this clone. The gene calls are TRBV5-6 and TRBJ2-2; D gene unclear. V lost 0 bases to trimming and J lost 4 bases, with 7 bases between them. This CDR3 spans 14 amino acids. CDR1 SGHDT and CDR2 YYEEEE come from the germline V gene. CDR3 sequence reads: CASSLGLPTGELFF. The CDR3, as DNA: TGTGCCAGCAGCTTGGGGCTACCCACCGGGGAGCTGTTTTTT.

V is TRBV5-1 and J is TRBJ2-6; D gene uncertain. CDR1 is SGHRS and CDR2 is YFSETQ in the germline V gene. This CDR3 contains 16 residues. V was shortened by 0 bases and J by 0 bases, with 7 bases between the two germline ends. Here the CDR3 reads CASSLGSTSGANVLTF. In DNA, the CDR3 is TGCGCCAGCAGCTTGGGGTCTACCTCTGGGGCCAACGTCCTGACTTTC.

V and J are TRBV5-5 and TRBJ1-6; D is undetermined. The CDR3 sequence is 17 residues long. V was shortened by 0 bases and J by 0 bases, with 10 bases between the two germline ends. Looked up from germline, CDR1 is SGHKS and CDR2 is YYEKEE (reference sequence). The CDR3 DNA follows: TGTGCCAGCAGCTTGGGGGGAGTCAGCTCCTATAATTCACCCCTCCACTTT. Translating it yields CASSLGGVSSYNSPLHF.

J is TRBJ1-1 and V is TRBV6-5; D not certain. V lost 6 bases, J lost 0 bases, and 11 bases lay in between. From germline, CDR1 is MNHEY and CDR2 SVGAGI. The CDR3 sequence is 14 residues long. The CDR3: CASSPRTLNTEAFF. The CDR3 DNA reads TGTGCCAGCAGCCCCCGGACCCTGAACACTGAAGCTTTCTTT.

The rearrangement links TRBV11-3 to TRBJ2-5, with 9 bases aligning to TRBD1. V trimming: 1 base; J trimming: 0 bases; junction bases outside the gene matches: 9. Germline CDR1 and CDR2: SGHNT and YENEEA. The CDR3 contains 18 residues. The CDR3 sequence: CASSLGGTGGVHQETQYF. The CDR3 coding sequence is TGTGCCAGCAGCTTAGGTGGTACAGGGGGCGTCCACCAAGAGACCCAGTACTTC.

This sequence joins TRBV9 and TRBJ2-6; D is perhaps TRBD2 (7 bases). The CDR3 extends over 20 amino acids. The germline V gene has CDR1 SGDLS and CDR2 YYNGEE. Trimming cost V 0 bases and J 1 base, with 20 bases left between them. The DNA for the CDR3 is TGTGCCAGCAGCGTAGTGGGGGGGCCTAGGTCCGGTTCTGGGGCCAACGTCCTGACTTTC. Its protein is CASSVVGGPRSGSGANVLTF.

V usage is TRBV10-1 and J usage is TRBJ2-1; D tentatively reads TRBD1 or TRBD2 (5 bases each). This CDR3 region has 14 residues. Per germline, CDR1 WNHNN and CDR2 SYGVQD (reference sequence). Trimming stripped 3 bases from V and 7 bases from J, with 13 bases between. For the CDR3, the DNA is TGCGCCAGCAGTGAAGAATTCAGGGAGAATGAGCAGTTCTTC. It encodes CASSEEFRENEQFF.

This clone was seen a handful of times. CDR3 region: CASSPGLARTDTQYF. CDR3 DNA sequence: TGTGCCAGCTCTCCGGGACTAGCGCGCACAGATACGCAGTATTTT. The chain is built from TRBV18 and TRBJ2-3; 10 nucleotides line up with TRBD2. Unmatched junction bases numbered 4, after V lost 6 bases and J lost 1 base. Germline lookup yields CDR1 KGHSH and CDR2 LQKENI. The CDR3 length is 15 residues.

The chain combines TRBV9 with TRBJ2-2; tentative D call: TRBD1 (6 bases). Trimming stripped 0 bases from V and 3 bases from J, with 12 bases between. CDR1 is SGDLS, CDR2 YYNGEE, per germline. The CDR3 runs to 16 residues. The CDR3 region has the DNA TGTGCCAGCAGCGTAGTAGGGGGAGCTTACACCGGGGAGCTGTTTTTT. This translates into CASSVVGGAYTGELFF.

Remarks on this clone: One end of the junction does not line up with germline, which may come from a read error. This chain uses TRBV5-1 with TRBJ2-5; 7 nucleotides agree with TRBD1. Germline-derived CDR1 and CDR2 are SGHRS and YFSETQ. This CDR3 spans 17 amino acids. CDR3 loop: CASSSALGGTAQGTQYF. The CDR3 DNA sequence: TGCGCCAGCAGCTCCGCCCTCGGTGGGACAGCTCAAGGGACCCAGTACTTC.

CDR3 residues: CASSRRGAGDSSSYNEQFF. For the CDR3, the DNA is TGTGCCAGCAGCAGGAGAGGGGCAGGGGACTCGAGCTCCTACAATGAGCAGTTCTTC. This rearrangement joins TRBV14 to TRBJ2-1; tentatively, D is TRBD1 or TRBD2 (6 bases each). V was pared by 5 bases and J by 0 bases, with 23 bases between. Germline CDR1 reads SGHDN; CDR2 reads FVKESK. CDR3 size: 19 residues.

V and J are TRBV2 and TRBJ1-4; D unclear. The germline CDR1 and CDR2 sequences are SNHLY and FYNNEI. This CDR3 has 15 residues. The V end lost 4 bases, the J end lost 0 bases, and 9 bases lay between the germline ends. The CDR3 bases are TGTGCCAGCAGTGGGGTGGCGGCAACTAATGAAAAACTGTTTTTT. It codes for CASSGVAATNEKLFF.

The chain couples TRBV2 to TRBJ2-5; unclear D gene. Trimming shortened V by 2 bases and J by 3 bases, and 7 bases separated the two germline ends. Germline assignment: CDR1 SNHLY and CDR2 FYNNEI. There are 13 residues in the CDR3. The DNA for the CDR3 is TGTGCCAGCAGTGAAATGATAAAAGAGACCCAGTACTTC. This translates into CASSEMIKETQYF.

This rearrangement joins TRBV15 to TRBJ2-1; a possible D gene is TRBD1 (6 bases). Germline CDR1 LNHNV, CDR2 YYDKDF (reference sequence). The CDR3 extends over 16 amino acids. The ends were cut back, 0 bases at V and 4 bases at J, with 13 bases in the middle. CDR3 bases: TGTGCCACCAGCAGAGACCCCCCACAGGGATACAATGAGCAGTTCTTC. Amino acid sequence: CATSRDPPQGYNEQFF.

The chain recombines TRBV29-1 with TRBJ2-1; TRBD2 agrees at 8 bases. Germline V gives CDR1 SQVTM, CDR2 ANQGSEA. The CDR3 contains 16 residues. V lost 5 bases, J lost 6 bases, and 15 bases stayed unmatched. CDR3 nucleotides: TGCAGCGTTTCCAACCCGGGACTAGTTTTGTCCAATGAGCAGTTCTTC. Amino acid sequence: CSVSNPGLVLSNEQFF.

The chain couples TRBV3-1 (or the pseudogene TRBV3-2) to TRBJ1-6, with TRBD1 identical over 11 bases. With 3 bases clipped from V and 6 bases from J, the junction kept 4 bases outside the gene matches. Germline V gives CDR1 LGHDT, CDR2 YNNKEL (reference sequence). The CDR3 sequence is 16 residues long. CDR3: CASSQWTGGLNSPLHF. The CDR3 bases are TGTGCCAGCAGCCAGTGGACAGGGGGCCTTAATTCACCCCTCCACTTT.

The chain links TRBV27 to TRBJ1-3, with D perhaps TRBD1 (5 bases). Germline V gene data show CDR1 as MNHEY and CDR2 as SMNVEV (reference sequence). CDR3 length: 15 residues. V lost 2 bases and J lost 4, with 12 bases in between. The CDR3 DNA is TGTGCCAGCAGTTTAAGGGGAGCGGGGGGAAACACCATATATTTT. Its translation is CASSLRGAGGNTIYF.

J is TRBJ1-4 and V is TRBV4-1; D gene unclear. The CDR3 is 14 amino acids. The germline V and J ends were trimmed by 4 bases and 4 bases, with 10 bases remaining between them. The germline V gene has CDR1 MGHRA and CDR2 YSYEKL. CDR3 sequence reads: CASSRPGFNEKLFF. CDR3 coding DNA: TGCGCCAGCAGCCGTCCCGGCTTTAATGAAAAACTGTTTTTT.

The V and J genes are TRBV30 and TRBJ2-5, with 9 bases lining up with TRBD2. Germline assignment: CDR1 GTSNPN and CDR2 SVGIG (reference sequence). This CDR3 is built from 15 residues. After removal of 2 bases from V and 4 bases from J, the junction contained 8 bases not matched to a gene. This CDR3 is CAWSTQRGALETQYF. The CDR3 bases are TGTGCCTGGAGTACCCAGCGGGGGGCCCTAGAGACCCAGTACTTC.

V gene TRBV29-1 combines with J gene TRBJ2-3, with D perhaps TRBD2 (6 bases). The CDR3 has 13 residues. Germline V gene sequence: CDR1 SQVTM, CDR2 ANQGSEA. Deletions cut 6 bases from V and 2 bases from J, with 12 bases between. For the CDR3, the DNA is TGCAGCGTGTCCCGGGACTCCACAGATACGCAGTATTTT. This translates into CSVSRDSTDTQYF.

The gene calls are TRBV28 and TRBJ2-4; TRBD1 aligns across 9 bases. This CDR3 has 20 residues. Germline CDR1 MDHEN, CDR2 SYDVKM. J lost 5 bases, V lost 6 bases, and 23 bases had no gene match. The CDR3: CASSTPGTGFLGPPENIQYF. CDR3 coding DNA: TGTGCCAGCAGCACACCCGGGACAGGGTTTTTAGGGCCGCCCGAAAACATTCAGTACTTC.

This CDR3 reads CASSLNSGRLDDSPLHF. CDR3 bases: TGTGCCAGCAGCCTGAACTCGGGACGTTTGGACGATTCACCCCTCCACTTT. V and J are TRBV3-1 (or the pseudogene TRBV3-2) and TRBJ1-6; tentatively, D is TRBD1 (5 bases). Germline V CDR1 and CDR2: LGHDT, YNNKEL (reference sequence). The V and J ends lost 4 bases and 8 bases respectively, with 21 bases between them. The CDR3 spans 17 residues.

The chain uses TRBV28 and TRBJ1-5, with D possibly TRBD1 on 5 matching bases. Deletions cut 11 bases from V and 7 bases from J, with 18 bases between. The CDR3 length is 13 residues. The germline V gene encodes CDR1 MDHEN and CDR2 SYDVKM. The CDR3 DNA is TGTGCCGCCCGGGATCTCCAGGGCCAGCCCCAGCATTTT. Amino acid sequence: CAARDLQGQPQHF. Complete variable domain (other parts from reference TRBV28 and TRBJ1-5): DVKVTQSSRYLVKRTGEKVFLECVQDMDHENMFWYRQDPGLGLRLIYFSYDVKMKEKGDIPEGYSVSREKKERFSLILESASTNQTSMYLCAARDLQGQPQHFGDGTRLSIL.

The chain couples TRBV5-1 to TRBJ2-2, with D possibly TRBD1 on 5 matching bases. Trimming cost V 0 bases and J 4 bases, with 13 bases left between them. The CDR3 is 16 amino acids. Germline CDR1 and CDR2: SGHRS and YFSETQ. CDR3 in amino acids: CASSLGQGVATGELFF. The CDR3 DNA sequence: TGCGCCAGCAGCTTGGGGCAAGGGGTGGCCACCGGGGAGCTGTTTTTT.